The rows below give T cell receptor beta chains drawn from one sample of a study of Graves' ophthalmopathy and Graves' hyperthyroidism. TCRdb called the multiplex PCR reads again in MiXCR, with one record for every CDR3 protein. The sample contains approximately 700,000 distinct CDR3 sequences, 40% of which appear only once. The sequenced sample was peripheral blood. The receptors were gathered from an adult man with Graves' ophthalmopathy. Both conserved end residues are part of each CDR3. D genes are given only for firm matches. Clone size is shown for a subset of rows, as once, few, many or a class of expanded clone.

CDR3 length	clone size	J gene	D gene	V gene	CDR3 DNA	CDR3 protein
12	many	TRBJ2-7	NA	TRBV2	TGTGCCAGCAGTTTCACAGGGCCCGAGCAGTACTTC	CASSFTGPEQYF
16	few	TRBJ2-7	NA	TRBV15	TGTGCCACCAGCAGAGCCCGTCTAGCACAGGTCCACGAGCAGTACTTC	CATSRARLAQVHEQYF
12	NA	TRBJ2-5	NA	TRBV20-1	TGCAGTGCTAGTGGAAGGACGGAGACCCAGTACTTC	CSASGRTETQYF
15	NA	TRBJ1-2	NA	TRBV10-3	TGTGCCATCACCACCGGGGGGGGCCCTGTTGGGGGCTACACCTTC	CAITTGGGPVGGYTF
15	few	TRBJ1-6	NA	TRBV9	TGTGCCAGCAGCTTAGCTCCAGGGACCTATTCACCCCTCCACTTT	CASSLAPGTYSPLHF
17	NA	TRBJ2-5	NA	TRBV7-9	TGTGCCAGCAGCATGCCCACCCACCTAGGGGTAACAGAGACCCAGTACTTC	CASSMPTHLGVTETQYF
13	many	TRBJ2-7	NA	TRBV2	TGTGCCAGCAGTGACCAGGTCCCCTACGAGCAGTACTTC	CASSDQVPYEQYF
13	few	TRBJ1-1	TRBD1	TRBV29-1	TGCAGCGTTGAAACTCAACAGGGGGCAGGAGCTTTCTTT	CSVETQQGAGAFF
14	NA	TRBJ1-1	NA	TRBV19	TGTGCCACCCGGGGGCGATCCCGATGGACTGAAGCTTTCTTT	CATRGRSRWTEAFF
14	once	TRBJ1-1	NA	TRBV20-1	TGCAGTGCTAGTGAGGGGGGAGGATACACTGAAGCTTTCTTT	CSASEGGGYTEAFF
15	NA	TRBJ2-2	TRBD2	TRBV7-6	TGTGCCAGCAGCCCGCCCGGCGGGAGAACCGGGGAGCTGTTTTTT	CASSPPGGRTGELFF
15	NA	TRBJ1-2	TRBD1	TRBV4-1	TGCGCCAGCAGCCAAGAGACAGGGAAGAACTATGGCTACACCTTC	CASSQETGKNYGYTF
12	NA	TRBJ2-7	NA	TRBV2	TGTGCCAACCACGCGATTAACTACGAGCAGTACTTC	CANHAINYEQYF
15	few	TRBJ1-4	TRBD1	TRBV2	TGTGCCAGCAGCGACAGGGGTGGGACTAATGAAAAACTGTTTTTT	CASSDRGGTNEKLFF
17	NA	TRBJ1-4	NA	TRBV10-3	TGTGCCAGCAGTTACTCGGCGGGAGGAGCAACTAATGAAAAACTGTTTTTT	CASSYSAGGATNEKLFF
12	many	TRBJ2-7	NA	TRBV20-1	TGCAGTGCTGAGTACGGGGCCTACGAGCAGTACTTC	CSAEYGAYEQYF
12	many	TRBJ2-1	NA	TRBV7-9	TGTGCCAGCAGCTTCTCTAGGGATGAGCAGTTCTTC	CASSFSRDEQFF
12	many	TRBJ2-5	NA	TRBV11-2	TGTGCCAGCAGCGTCAAAACCTCGGCCCAGTACTTC	CASSVKTSAQYF
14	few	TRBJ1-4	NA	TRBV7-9	TGTGCCAGCAGCCAGACAGGCTTTAATGAAAAACTGTTTTTT	CASSQTGFNEKLFF
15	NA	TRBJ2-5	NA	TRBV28	TGTGCCAGCAGTTTAAGCTCTGCGAAGCAAGAGACCCAGTACTTC	CASSLSSAKQETQYF
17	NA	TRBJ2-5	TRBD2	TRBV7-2	TGTGCCAGCAGCTTAGCAGGGGGACTAGCGCTCGGGGAGACCCAGTACTTC	CASSLAGGLALGETQYF
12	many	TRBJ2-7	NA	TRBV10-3	TGTGCCATCAGTGATTCCGGAGACGAGCAGTACTTC	CAISDSGDEQYF
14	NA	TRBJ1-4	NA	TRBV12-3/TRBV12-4	TGTGCCAGCAGTTTCTCGCAGGGTTTTGAAAAACTGTTTTTT	CASSFSQGFEKLFF
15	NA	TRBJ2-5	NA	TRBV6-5	TGTGCCAGCAGTAGCGCCGTTCCAGGACAAGAGACCCAGTACTTC	CASSSAVPGQETQYF
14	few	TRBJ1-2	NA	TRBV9	TGTGCCAGCAGCGTAGGGGGTGACATCTATGGCTACACCTTC	CASSVGGDIYGYTF
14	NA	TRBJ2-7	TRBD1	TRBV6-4	TGTGCCAGCCAACCGGGACAGGGGGCCAACGAGCAGTACTTC	CASQPGQGANEQYF
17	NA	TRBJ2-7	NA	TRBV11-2	TGTGCCAGCAGTCCGCATTTTGTAGTAGGAAGCTCCTACGAGCAGTACTTC	CASSPHFVVGSSYEQYF
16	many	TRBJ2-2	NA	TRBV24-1	TGTGCCACCAGTGATTTGGCGGCACAGAACACCGGGGAGCTGTTTTTT	CATSDLAAQNTGELFF
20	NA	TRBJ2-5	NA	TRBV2	TGTGCCAGCAGCAGAAAAAACCCGGGGCCCGGAAGCCGAATTAAAGAGACCCAGTACTTC	CASSRKNPGPGSRIKETQYF
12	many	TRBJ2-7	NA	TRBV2	TGTGCCAGCAGTGGGGATACCTACGAGCAGTACTTC	CASSGDTYEQYF
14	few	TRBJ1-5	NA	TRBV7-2	TGTGCCAGCAGACAGGGTTGGAACAATCAGCCCCAGCATTTT	CASRQGWNNQPQHF
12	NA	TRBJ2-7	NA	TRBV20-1	TGCAGTGCGCAGGACAGCTCCTACGAGCAGTACTTC	CSAQDSSYEQYF
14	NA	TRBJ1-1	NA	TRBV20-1	TGCAGTGCTAGAGGCAGGGTACGGGCGACTGAAGCTTTCTTT	CSARGRVRATEAFF
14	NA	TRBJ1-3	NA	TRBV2	TGTGCCAGCAGTCCTCCGCCCTCTGGAAACACCATATATTTT	CASSPPPSGNTIYF
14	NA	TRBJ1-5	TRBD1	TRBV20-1	TGCAGTGCTACGGGACAGAAAAGCGGTCAGCCCCAGCATTTT	CSATGQKSGQPQHF
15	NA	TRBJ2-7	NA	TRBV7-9	TGTGCCAGCAGCTTCTTCTCGGGACTCGCCTACGAGCAGTACTTC	CASSFFSGLAYEQYF
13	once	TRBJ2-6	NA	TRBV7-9	TGTGCCAGCAGCTTAGGGACCGGGACAACTGAAGCTTTC	CASSLGTGTTEAF
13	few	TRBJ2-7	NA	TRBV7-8	TGTGCCAGCCGCATAGTCATGGGCTACGAGCAGTACTTC	CASRIVMGYEQYF
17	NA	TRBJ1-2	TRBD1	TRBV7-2	TGTGCCAGCAGCTTGGCCGGGACAGGCATCTTTGACTATGGCTACACCTTC	CASSLAGTGIFDYGYTF
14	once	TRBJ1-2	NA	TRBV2	TGTGCCAGCAGTGCCGGGACAACAAACTATGGCTACACCTTC	CASSAGTTNYGYTF
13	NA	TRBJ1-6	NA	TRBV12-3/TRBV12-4	TGTGCCAGCAGGGCAGAGCCAAATTCACCCCTCCACTTT	CASRAEPNSPLHF
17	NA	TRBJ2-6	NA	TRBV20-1	TGCAGTGCTAGGGCCGGGGCACGCGCCGCTGGGGCCAACGTCCTGACTTTC	CSARAGARAAGANVLTF
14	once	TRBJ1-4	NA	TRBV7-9	TGTGCCTGGAGCGCGACACCCGTGGAGGAAAAACTGTTTTTT	CAWSATPVEEKLFF
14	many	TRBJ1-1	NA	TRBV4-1	TGCGCCAGCAGCCCTGGGATGGTTAACACTGAAGCTTTCTTT	CASSPGMVNTEAFF